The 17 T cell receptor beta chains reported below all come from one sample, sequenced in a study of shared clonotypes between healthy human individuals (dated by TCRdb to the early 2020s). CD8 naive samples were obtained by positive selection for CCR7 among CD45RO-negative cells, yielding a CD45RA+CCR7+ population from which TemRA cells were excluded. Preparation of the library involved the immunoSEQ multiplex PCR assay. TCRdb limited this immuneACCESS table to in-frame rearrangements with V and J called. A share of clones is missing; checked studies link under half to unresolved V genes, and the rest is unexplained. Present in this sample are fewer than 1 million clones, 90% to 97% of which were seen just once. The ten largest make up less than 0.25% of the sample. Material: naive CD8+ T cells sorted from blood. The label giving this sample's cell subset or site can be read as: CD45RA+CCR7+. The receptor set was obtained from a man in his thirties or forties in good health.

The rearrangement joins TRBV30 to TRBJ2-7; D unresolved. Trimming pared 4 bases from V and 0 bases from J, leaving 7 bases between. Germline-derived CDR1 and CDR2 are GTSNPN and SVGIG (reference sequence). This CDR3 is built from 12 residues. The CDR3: CAWTASSYEQYF. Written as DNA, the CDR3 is TGTGCCTGGACGGCAAGCTCCTACGAGCAGTACTTC. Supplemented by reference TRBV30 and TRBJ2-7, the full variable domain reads SQTIHQWPATLVQPVGSPLSLECTVEGTSNPNLYWYRQAAGRGLQLLFYSVGIGQISSEVPQNLSASRPQDRQFILSSKKLLLSDSGFYLCAWTASSYEQYFGPGTRLTVT.

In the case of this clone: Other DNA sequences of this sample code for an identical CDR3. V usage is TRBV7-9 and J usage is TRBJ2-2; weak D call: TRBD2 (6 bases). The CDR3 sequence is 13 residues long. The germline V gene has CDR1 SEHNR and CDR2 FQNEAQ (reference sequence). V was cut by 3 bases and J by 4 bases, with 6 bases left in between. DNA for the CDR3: TGTGCCAGCAGCTTGGGGGGCACCGGGGAGCTGTTTTTT. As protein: CASSLGGTGELFF.

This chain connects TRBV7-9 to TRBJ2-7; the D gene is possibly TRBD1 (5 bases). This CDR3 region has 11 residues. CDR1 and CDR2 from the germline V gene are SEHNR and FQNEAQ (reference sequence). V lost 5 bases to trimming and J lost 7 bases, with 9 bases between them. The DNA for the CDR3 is TGTGCCAGCAGCCTAGGGGAAGAGCAGTACTTC. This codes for CASSLGEEQYF.

The DNA of the CDR3 is TGTGCCAGCAGCTCAGCGGACAATGAGCAGTTCTTC. Encoded protein: CASSSADNEQFF. The chain has TRBV9 and TRBJ2-1; maybe TRBD2 (5 bases). The CDR3 consists of 12 residues. V shed 4 bases and J shed 5 bases, with 7 bases lying between them. Germline assignment: CDR1 SGDLS and CDR2 YYNGEE.

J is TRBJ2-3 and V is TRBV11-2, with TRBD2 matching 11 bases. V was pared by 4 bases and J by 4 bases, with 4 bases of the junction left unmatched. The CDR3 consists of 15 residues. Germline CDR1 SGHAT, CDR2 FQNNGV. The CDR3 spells CASSSGTSGPDTQYF. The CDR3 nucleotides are TGTGCCAGCAGCTCTGGGACTAGCGGCCCAGATACGCAGTATTTT.

CDR3 coding DNA: TGTGCCAGCAGCCCGGACAGGGAAACGGATACGCAGTATTTT. It translates to CASSPDRETDTQYF. The V gene is TRBV28, the J gene TRBJ2-3, with 8 bases lining up with TRBD1. This CDR3 contains 14 residues. Germline V gene sequence: CDR1 MDHEN, CDR2 SYDVKM. V dropped 6 bases and J dropped 6; count of bases not matched to a gene: 8. The whole variable domain, remainder taken from reference TRBV28 and TRBJ2-3, is DVKVTQSSRYLVKRTGEKVFLECVQDMDHENMFWYRQDPGLGLRLIYFSYDVKMKEKGDIPEGYSVSREKKERFSLILESASTNQTSMYLCASSPDRETDTQYFGPGTRLTVL.

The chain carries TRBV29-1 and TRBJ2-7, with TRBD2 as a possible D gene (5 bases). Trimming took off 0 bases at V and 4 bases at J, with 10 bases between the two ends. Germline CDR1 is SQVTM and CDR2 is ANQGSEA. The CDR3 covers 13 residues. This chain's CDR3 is CSVEDFSGYEQYF. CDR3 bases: TGCAGCGTTGAAGATTTCTCGGGATACGAGCAGTACTTC.

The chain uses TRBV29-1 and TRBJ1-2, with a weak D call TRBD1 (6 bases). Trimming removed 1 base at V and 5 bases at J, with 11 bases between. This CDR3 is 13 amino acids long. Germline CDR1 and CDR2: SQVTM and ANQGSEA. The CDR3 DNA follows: TGCAGCGTTGAAGGGGGGCCGCAATATGGCTACACCTTC. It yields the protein CSVEGGPQYGYTF.

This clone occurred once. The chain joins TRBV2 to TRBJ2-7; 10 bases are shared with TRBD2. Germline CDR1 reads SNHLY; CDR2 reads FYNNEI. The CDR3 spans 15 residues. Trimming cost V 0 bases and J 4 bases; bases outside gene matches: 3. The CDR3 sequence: CASSEASGRWYEQYF. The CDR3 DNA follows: TGTGCCAGCAGTGAAGCTAGCGGGAGGTGGTACGAGCAGTACTTC.

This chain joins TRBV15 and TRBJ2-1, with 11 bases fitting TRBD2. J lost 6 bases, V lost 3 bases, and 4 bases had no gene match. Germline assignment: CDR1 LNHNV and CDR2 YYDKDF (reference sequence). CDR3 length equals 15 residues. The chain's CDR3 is CATSSTSGSFNEQFF. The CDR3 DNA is TGTGCCACCAGCAGTACTAGCGGGAGTTTCAATGAGCAGTTCTTC.

CDR3 amino acids: CASSPGQPSGRTNTGELFF. The CDR3, as DNA: TGTGCCAGCTCACCAGGTCAGCCTAGCGGGAGGACTAACACCGGGGAGCTGTTTTTT. The chain is built from TRBV18 and TRBJ2-2, with 11 bases that match TRBD2. The V gene end was trimmed by 2 bases and the J gene end by 2 bases; junction bases not matched to a gene: 10. Germline CDR1 and CDR2: KGHSH and LQKENI. This CDR3 has 19 amino acids.

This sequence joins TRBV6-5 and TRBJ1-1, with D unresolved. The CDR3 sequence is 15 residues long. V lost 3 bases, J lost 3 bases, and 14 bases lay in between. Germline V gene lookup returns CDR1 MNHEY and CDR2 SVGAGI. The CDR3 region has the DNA TGTGCCAGCAGTTATTTGGGGAGATTGGACACTGAAGCTTTCTTT. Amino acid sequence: CASSYLGRLDTEAFF.

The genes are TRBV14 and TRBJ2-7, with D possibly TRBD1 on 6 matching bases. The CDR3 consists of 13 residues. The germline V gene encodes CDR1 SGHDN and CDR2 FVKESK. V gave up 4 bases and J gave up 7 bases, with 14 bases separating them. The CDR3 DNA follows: TGTGCCAGCAGCCCCGACAGGCGTGGAGAGCAGTACTTC. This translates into CASSPDRRGEQYF.

The DNA for the CDR3 is TGTGCCAGCAGCCAAGTTCGGGACAGGGGGAACAATGAGCAGTTCTTC. Protein product: CASSQVRDRGNNEQFF. The chain joins TRBV14 to TRBJ2-1, with 11 nucleotides matching TRBD1. CDR3 length: 16 residues. The V segment lost 1 base and the J segment 5 bases; nucleotides outside the gene matches: 4. In germline, CDR1 is SGHDN, CDR2 FVKESK.

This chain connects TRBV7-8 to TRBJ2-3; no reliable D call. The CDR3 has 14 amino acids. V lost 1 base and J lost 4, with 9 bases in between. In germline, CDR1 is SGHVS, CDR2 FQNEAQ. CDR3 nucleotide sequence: TGTGCCAGCAGCTTAGTGTTGGGTGCAGATACGCAGTATTTT. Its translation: CASSLVLGADTQYF.

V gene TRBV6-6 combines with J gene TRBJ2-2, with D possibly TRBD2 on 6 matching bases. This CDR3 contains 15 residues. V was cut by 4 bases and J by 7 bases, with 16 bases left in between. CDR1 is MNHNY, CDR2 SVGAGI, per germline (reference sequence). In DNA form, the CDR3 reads TGTGCCAGCAGTTCCCAGGACTATCATCTCGGGGAGCTGTTTTTT. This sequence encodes CASSSQDYHLGELFF.

The CDR3 here is CASLGRDEQFF. CDR3 DNA sequence: TGTGCCAGCTTGGGTAGGGATGAGCAGTTCTTC. J is TRBJ2-1 and V is TRBV6-5; D ambiguous. In germline, CDR1 is MNHEY, CDR2 SVGAGI. V lost 8 bases, J lost 8 bases, and 10 bases lay in between. The CDR3 sequence is 11 residues long.